Below, 25 T cell receptor beta chains from the same sample are listed, as sequenced in a study of T cells in tumors and immune-related adverse events. Assay: immunoSEQ multiplex PCR; the TCRdb copy retains only in-frame clones and omits some. Among fewer than 25,000 clones listed, 75% to 95% were seen once. The source material was lymph node tissue, sampled from a patient treated with anti-PD-1 therapy. The receptors were gathered from a female donor with metastatic renal cell carcinoma.

The V call is TRBV19, the J call TRBJ1-1; a possible D gene is TRBD1 (6 bases). This CDR3 is built from 14 residues. Trimming removed 3 bases at V and 5 bases at J, with 13 bases between. Looked up from germline, CDR1 is LNHDA and CDR2 is SQIVND (reference sequence). The CDR3 DNA reads TGTGCCAGTAGTATGTTCTGGGGGCGGACTGAAGCTTTCTTT. As protein: CASSMFWGRTEAFF.

The rearrangement uses TRBV10-1 and TRBJ1-1, with a weak D call TRBD1 (6 bases). The germline V gene encodes CDR1 WNHNN and CDR2 SYGVQD (reference sequence). This CDR3 has 14 amino acids. V shed 5 bases and J shed 1 base, with 11 bases lying between them. CDR3 sequence (DNA): TGCGCCAGCAGTAGGGACATAGCGAACACTGAAGCTTTCTTT. Its translation is CASSRDIANTEAFF.

This rearrangement joins TRBV7-2 to TRBJ1-2; 7 bases are a match to TRBD1. CDR3 length equals 12 residues. The V gene's germline CDR1 is SGHTA and CDR2 FQGNSA. J lost 8 bases, V lost 3 bases, and 3 bases had no gene match. The CDR3 sequence is CASSFRGEGYTF. DNA for the CDR3: TGTGCCAGCAGCTTCAGGGGGGAAGGCTACACCTTC.

This clone showed up just once. This chain joins TRBV29-1 and TRBJ2-7; tentative D call: TRBD2 (6 bases). In germline, CDR1 is SQVTM, CDR2 ANQGSEA. This CDR3 contains 13 residues. V was trimmed by 4 bases and J by 3 bases, leaving 13 bases between them. The DNA of the CDR3 is TGCAGCGTTGTGGTGGGGGGTAACTACGAGCAGTACTTC. Protein product: CSVVVGGNYEQYF.

The V call is TRBV11-2, the J call TRBJ1-5; D remains ambiguous. Trimming left V 1 base short and J 2 bases short, with 12 bases between. This CDR3 contains 16 residues. Germline assignment: CDR1 SGHAT and CDR2 FQNNGV. The CDR3 DNA reads as TGTGCCAGCAGCTTAGGGGCAGGAGGCGGCAATCAGCCCCAGCATTTT. This translates into CASSLGAGGGNQPQHF.

The J gene is TRBJ1-6, the V gene TRBV10-3; a weak D match, TRBD1 (5 bases). The CDR3 runs 13 residues. Germline-derived CDR1 and CDR2 are ENHRY and SYGVKD. V was clipped by 7 bases and J by 7 bases, with 11 bases between them. Written as DNA, the CDR3 is TGTGCCATCACCGCCAGGGAGAATTCACCCCTCCACTTT. The encoded protein is CAITARENSPLHF.

The rearrangement uses TRBV28 and TRBJ2-6, with 9 positions matching TRBD1. This CDR3 is built from 18 residues. The V gene end was trimmed by 5 bases and the J gene end by 0 bases; junction bases not matched to a gene: 8. CDR1 and CDR2 from the germline V gene are MDHEN and SYDVKM. Here the CDR3 reads CASSVPGQGTSGANVLTF. The CDR3 nucleotides are TGTGCCAGCAGTGTCCCGGGACAGGGTACCTCTGGGGCCAACGTCCTGACTTTC.

The chain recombines TRBV18 with TRBJ2-7; no firm D call. This CDR3 is 14 amino acids long. Trimming cost V 6 bases and J 0 bases, with 12 bases left between them. Germline values: CDR1 KGHSH, CDR2 LQKENI. CDR3 DNA sequence: TGTGCCAGCTCCCCGACACAGTACTCCTACGAGCAGTACTTC. It encodes CASSPTQYSYEQYF.

This clone was observed once. Here the CDR3 reads CASSKVPPGIPYEQYF. The CDR3 DNA reads TGTGCCAGCAGCAAAGTTCCCCCAGGGATCCCCTACGAGCAGTACTTC. The rearrangement joins TRBV21-1 to TRBJ2-7; the table's TRBD1 call for D was not verified on the DNA. TRBV21-1 is described as a pseudogene. The CDR3 length is 16 residues.

This chain uses TRBV5-4 with TRBJ2-3; 11 bases are shared with TRBD2. The CDR3 runs 13 residues. J was trimmed by 9 bases and V by 5 bases; bases with no gene match: 5. The germline gives CDR1 SGHNT, CDR2 YYREEE (reference sequence). The CDR3 sequence is CASRNIAGGTQYF. The CDR3 region has the DNA TGTGCCAGCAGGAATATAGCGGGAGGGACGCAGTATTTT.

The rearrangement joins TRBV4-2 to TRBJ2-1; D is uncertain. Trimming took 0 bases from V and 7 from J, leaving 4 bases between them. The V gene's germline CDR1 is LGHNA and CDR2 YNFKEQ. The CDR3 extends over 12 amino acids. The CDR3 spells CASSQDLNEQFF. The CDR3 DNA sequence: TGTGCCAGCAGCCAAGACTTGAATGAGCAGTTCTTC.

J is TRBJ2-5 and V is TRBV18, with D tentatively TRBD1 (7 bases). This CDR3 is 15 amino acids long. Germline V gives CDR1 KGHSH, CDR2 LQKENI. Trimming stripped 4 bases from V and 3 bases from J, with 15 bases between. The CDR3 nucleotides are TGTGCCAGCTCACGAGCCTCAGGGGGGAAAGAGACCCAGTACTTC. This encodes CASSRASGGKETQYF.

The chain employs TRBV10-3 and TRBJ1-3, with unresolved D. The CDR3 contains 13 residues. Trimming stripped 8 bases from V and 2 bases from J, with 10 bases between. CDR1 is ENHRY and CDR2 is SYGVKD in the germline V gene. This CDR3 is CAISPGTGNTIYF. The CDR3, as DNA: TGTGCCATCTCCCCGGGGACTGGAAACACCATATATTTT.

J is TRBJ2-3 and V is TRBV7-6; D uncertain. V shed 4 bases and J shed 3 bases, with 2 bases lying between them. The CDR3 contains 11 residues. The V gene's germline CDR1 is SGHVS and CDR2 FNYEAQ. CDR3 sequence (DNA): TGTGCCAGCAGCTCGACAGATACGCAGTATTTT. Protein product: CASSSTDTQYF.

The chain uses TRBV7-9 and TRBJ1-2; D gene unclear. V was clipped by 5 bases and J by 8 bases, with 12 bases between them. Germline lookup yields CDR1 SEHNR and CDR2 FQNEAQ (reference sequence). The CDR3 is made up of 12 amino acids. CDR3 nucleotides: TGTGCCAGCAGCCCACCAAGAGGAGGCTACACCTTC. Translating it yields CASSPPRGGYTF.

The chain has TRBV7-8 and TRBJ2-1; unclear D gene. Looked up from germline, CDR1 is SGHVS and CDR2 is FQNEAQ. V lost 1 base, J lost 3 bases, and 4 bases lay in between. CDR3 length: 13 residues. The CDR3 reads CASSLGHYNEQFF. The CDR3 bases are TGTGCCAGCAGCTTAGGCCACTACAATGAGCAGTTCTTC.

V gene TRBV2 combines with J gene TRBJ2-2; D is unresolved. The germline V gene encodes CDR1 SNHLY and CDR2 FYNNEI. The V end lost 8 bases, the J end lost 1 base, and 11 bases lay between the germline ends. The CDR3 runs 14 residues. The CDR3 is CASRLAGNTGELFF. The DNA for the CDR3 is TGTGCCAGCCGTCTGGCAGGGAACACCGGGGAGCTGTTTTTT. The full variable domain, completed using reference TRBV2 and TRBJ2-2, is EPEVTQTPSHQVTQMGQEVILRCVPISNHLYFYWYRQILGQKVEFLVSFYNNEISEKSEIFDDQFSVERPDGSNFTLKIRSTKLEDSAMYFCASRLAGNTGELFFGEGSRLTVL.

This chain joins TRBV5-5 and TRBJ1-2; 7 bases align to TRBD1. CDR3 size: 14 residues. CDR1 SGHKS and CDR2 YYEKEE come from the germline V gene (reference sequence). Trimming at V came to 3 bases and at J to 6 bases, leaving 8 bases not matched to a gene. The CDR3 spells CASSSTDRAHGYTF. As DNA, the CDR3 is TGTGCCAGCAGCTCTACTGACAGGGCTCATGGCTACACCTTC.

The chain links TRBV11-3 to TRBJ2-7; no reliable D call. The CDR3 is made up of 12 amino acids. Between the trimmed V and J ends, which lost 8 bases and 3 bases, there was a span of 11 bases. CDR1 and CDR2 from the germline V gene are SGHNT and YENEEA. CDR3 bases: TGTGCCAGCCCACGTGGAATCTACGAGCAGTACTTC. Translated: CASPRGIYEQYF.

The gene calls are TRBV21-1 and TRBJ2-3; the table assigns TRBD2, which was not confirmed against the DNA. TRBV21-1 is a pseudogene segment. This CDR3 comprises 15 residues. Written as DNA, the CDR3 is TGTGCCAGCAGCAATAGCGGGAGGGCCACAGATACGCAGTATTTT. This sequence encodes CASSNSGRATDTQYF.

This chain connects TRBV7-2 to TRBJ1-1, with TRBD1 identical over 7 bases. V lost 4 bases, J lost 10 bases, and 18 bases stayed unmatched. There are 16 residues in the CDR3. Germline V gene lookup returns CDR1 SGHTA and CDR2 FQGNSA. Here the CDR3 reads CASSSRLRTGEQGAFF. CDR3 DNA: TGTGCCAGCAGCTCCAGACTCAGGACAGGCGAACAAGGAGCTTTCTTT.

This chain uses TRBV29-1 with TRBJ2-7, with TRBD1 identical over 9 bases. The germline gives CDR1 SQVTM, CDR2 ANQGSEA. This CDR3 comprises 12 residues. Trimming took 5 bases from V and 2 from J; bases not matched to a gene: 1. The CDR3 nucleotides read TGCAGCGTTCGACAGGGGGCCTACGAGCAGTACTTC. Protein sequence: CSVRQGAYEQYF.

This chain connects TRBV5-1 to TRBJ1-2; D gene ambiguous. The CDR3 runs to 12 residues. The germline V gene has CDR1 SGHRS and CDR2 YFSETQ. V shed 5 bases and J shed 4 bases, with 9 bases lying between them. CDR3 nucleotides: TGCGCCAGCAGGAACCAACTCTATGGCTACACCTTC. The encoded protein is CASRNQLYGYTF.

The V call is TRBV15, the J call TRBJ2-7, with D possibly TRBD2 on 6 matching bases. This CDR3 spans 14 amino acids. V lost 4 bases and J 7 bases, leaving 17 bases between the germline ends. Germline CDR1 reads LNHNV; CDR2 reads YYDKDF (reference sequence). CDR3 DNA: TGTGCCACCAGCATGGAGGGCGGCCCCAGGGAGCAGTACTTC. It translates to CATSMEGGPREQYF.

The chain combines TRBV5-4 with TRBJ2-5; perhaps TRBD2 as D (7 bases). CDR1 is SGHNT, CDR2 YYREEE, per germline (reference sequence). V lost 0 bases to trimming and J lost 2 bases, with 14 bases between them. The CDR3 contains 16 residues. The CDR3 DNA follows: TGTGCCAGCAGCTTGGGTGCGGGGGCCTCTCAAGAGACCCAGTACTTC. Translation: CASSLGAGASQETQYF.